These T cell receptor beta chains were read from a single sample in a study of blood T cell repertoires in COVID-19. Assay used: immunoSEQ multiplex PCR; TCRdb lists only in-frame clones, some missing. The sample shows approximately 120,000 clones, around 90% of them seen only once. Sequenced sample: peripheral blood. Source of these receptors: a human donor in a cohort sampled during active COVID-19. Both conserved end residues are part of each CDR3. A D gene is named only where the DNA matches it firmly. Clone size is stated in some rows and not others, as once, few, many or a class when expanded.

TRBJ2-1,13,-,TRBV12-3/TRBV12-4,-,TGTGCCAGCAGTTTGAGAGGGAACGGTGAGCAGTTCTTC,CASSLRGNGEQFF
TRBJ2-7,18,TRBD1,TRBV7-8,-,TGTGCCAGCAGCTTAGAACGCCTTTGGGACAGGGGGTCCTACGAGCAGTACTTC,CASSLERLWDRGSYEQYF
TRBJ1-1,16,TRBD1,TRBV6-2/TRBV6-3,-,TGTGCCAGCAGCCGATCTGGGACAGGAGGTAGAGGTGAAGCTTTCTTT,CASSRSGTGGRGEAFF
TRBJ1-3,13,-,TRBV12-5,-,TGTGCTAGTGGTCTAGGGGGAAGAAACACCATATATTTT,CASGLGGRNTIYF
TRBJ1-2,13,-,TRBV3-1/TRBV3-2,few,TGTGCCAGCAGCCAAGAGCTACTGCTTGGCTACACCTTC,CASSQELLLGYTF
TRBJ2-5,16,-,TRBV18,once,TGTGCCAGCTCACCACGGGCCCCGACAGGCTGGGAGACCCAGTACTTC,CASSPRAPTGWETQYF
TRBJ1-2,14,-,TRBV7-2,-,TGTGCCAGCAGCTTAGAGGTGGGGCACTATGGCTACACCTTC,CASSLEVGHYGYTF
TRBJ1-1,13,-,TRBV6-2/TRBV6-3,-,TGTGCCAGCAGTTACCAGGGATCCACTGAAGCTTTCTTT,CASSYQGSTEAFF
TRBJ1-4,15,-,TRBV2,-,TGTGCCAGCAGTGAAGGCGGGCTTTGGAGTGAAAAACTGTTTTTT,CASSEGGLWSEKLFF
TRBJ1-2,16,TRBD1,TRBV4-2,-,TGTGCCAGCAGCGACACGGGTCAGGGGGCAAACTATGGCTACACCTTC,CASSDTGQGANYGYTF
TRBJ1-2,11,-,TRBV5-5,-,TGTGCCAGCAGCCGGGATACAGGCTACACCTTC,CASSRDTGYTF
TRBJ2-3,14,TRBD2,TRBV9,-,TGTGCCAGCAGCGTTAGCGGGAGAACAGATACGCAGTATTTT,CASSVSGRTDTQYF
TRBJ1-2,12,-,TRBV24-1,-,TGTGCCACCAGTGACTCGTACTATGGCTACACCTTC,CATSDSYYGYTF
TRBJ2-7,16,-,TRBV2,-,TGTGCCAGCAGTGACCCAACAGGGATTGTCTCCTACGAGCAGTACTTC,CASSDPTGIVSYEQYF
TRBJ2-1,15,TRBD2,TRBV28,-,TGTGCCAGCAGTTTACGGACTAGCGGGATCAGTGAGCAGTTCTTC,CASSLRTSGISEQFF
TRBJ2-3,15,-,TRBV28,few,TGTGCCAGCAGTTTATTGGGACTGAGCACAGATACGCAGTATTTT,CASSLLGLSTDTQYF
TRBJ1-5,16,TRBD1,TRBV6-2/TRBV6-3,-,TGTGCCAGCAGTTCATACCGGGACAGGGTCTATCAGCCCCAGCATTTT,CASSSYRDRVYQPQHF
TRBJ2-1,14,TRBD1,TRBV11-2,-,TGTGCCAGCAGCGCTTGGACAGGAAACAATGAGCAGTTCTTC,CASSAWTGNNEQFF
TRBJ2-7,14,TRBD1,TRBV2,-,TGTGCCAGCAGTGAGTTTGGACAGGGTTTCGAGCAGTACTTC,CASSEFGQGFEQYF
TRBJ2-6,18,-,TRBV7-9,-,TGTGCCAGCAGCTTATCAACAGGGTGGGCGGTGGGGGCCAACGTCCTGACTTTC,CASSLSTGWAVGANVLTF
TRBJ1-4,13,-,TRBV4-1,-,TGCGCCAGCAGCCAATGGGGGGGGGAAAAACTGTTTTTT,CASSQWGGEKLFF
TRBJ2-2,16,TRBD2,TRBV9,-,TGTGCCAGCACCCCGCCCGCGGGGGAGAACACCGGGGAGCTGTTTTTT,CASTPPAGENTGELFF
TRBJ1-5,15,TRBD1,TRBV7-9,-,TGTGCCAGCAGCCTCGACAGGGGTGGCAATCAGCCCCAGCATTTT,CASSLDRGGNQPQHF
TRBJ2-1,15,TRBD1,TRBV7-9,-,TGTGCCAGCAGCTTGGACAGGGACGAAGCCAATGAGCAGTTCTTC,CASSLDRDEANEQFF
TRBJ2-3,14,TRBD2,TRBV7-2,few,TGTGCCAGCAGCACTGGGACTAGCTCTGGTACGCAGTATTTT,CASSTGTSSGTQYF
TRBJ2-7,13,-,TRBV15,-,TGTGCCACCAGCAGACGGGGGGCGCTAGAGCAGTACTTC,CATSRRGALEQYF
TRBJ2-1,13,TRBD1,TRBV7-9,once,TGTGCCAGCAGCCGGACAGGATACGGTGAGCAGTTCTTC,CASSRTGYGEQFF
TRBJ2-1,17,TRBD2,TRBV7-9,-,TGTGCCAGCACGGCCGGGGGGGCGGGAGACTTTAGGAATGAGCAGTTCTTC,CASTAGGAGDFRNEQFF
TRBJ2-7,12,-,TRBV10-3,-,TGTGCCATCGGGCCCTCCTCCTACGAGCAGTACTTC,CAIGPSSYEQYF
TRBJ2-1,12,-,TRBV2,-,TGTGCCAGTGGAGGGAACAACAATGAGCAGTTCTTC,CASGGNNNEQFF
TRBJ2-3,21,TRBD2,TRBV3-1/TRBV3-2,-,TGTGCCAGCAGCCGGTTGGGCCGAACTAGCGGGGGGCCACCCGCGACAGATACGCAGTATTTT,CASSRLGRTSGGPPATDTQYF
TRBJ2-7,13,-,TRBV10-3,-,TGTGCCATCAGGGGACTCAACTCCTACGAGCAGTACTTC,CAIRGLNSYEQYF
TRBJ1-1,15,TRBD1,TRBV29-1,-,TGCAGCGTTGGACGCCCGACAGGGAAGTACACTGAAGCTTTCTTT,CSVGRPTGKYTEAFF
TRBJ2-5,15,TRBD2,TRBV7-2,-,TGTGCCAGCAGCTTAGCGGCGCGGGGGCAAGAGACCCAGTACTTC,CASSLAARGQETQYF
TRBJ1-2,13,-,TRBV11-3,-,TGTGCCAGCAGCCCCGGAGGGAACTATGGCTACACCTTC,CASSPGGNYGYTF
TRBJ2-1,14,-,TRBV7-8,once,TGTGCCAGCAGCTATCAGGGGCCGTACAATGAGCAGTTCTTC,CASSYQGPYNEQFF
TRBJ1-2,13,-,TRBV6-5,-,TGTGCCAGCAGAACTACAGGGACGGGTGGCTACACCTTC,CASRTTGTGGYTF
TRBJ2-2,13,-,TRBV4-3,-,TGCGCCAGCAGCCAATATATCACCGGGGAGCTGTTTTTT,CASSQYITGELFF
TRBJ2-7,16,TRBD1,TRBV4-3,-,TGCGCCAGCAGCCAAGATGTCGGACAGGTACCCTACGAGCAGTACTTC,CASSQDVGQVPYEQYF
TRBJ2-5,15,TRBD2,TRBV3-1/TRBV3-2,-,TGTGCCAGCAGCCCCCGGGGGGGGCGATCAGAGACCCAGTACTTC,CASSPRGGRSETQYF
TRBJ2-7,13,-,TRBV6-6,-,TGTGCCAGCAGGGGCGATATACCCTACGAGCAGTACTTC,CASRGDIPYEQYF
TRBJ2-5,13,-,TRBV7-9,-,TGTGCCAGCAGCTTATTTGACTTGGAGACCCAGTACTTC,CASSLFDLETQYF
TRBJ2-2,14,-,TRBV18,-,TGTGCCAGCTCACCACCGAACCGAGCCGGGGAGCTGTTTTTT,CASSPPNRAGELFF
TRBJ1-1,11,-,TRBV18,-,TGTGCCAGCTCACTCGACAGGATAACTTTCTTT,CASSLDRITFF
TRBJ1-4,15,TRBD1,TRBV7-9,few,TGTGCCAGCAGCCATGGGACAGGGAAGCGTGAAAAACTGTTTTTT,CASSHGTGKREKLFF
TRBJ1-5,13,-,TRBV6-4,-,TGTGCCAGCAGTGAATGGAGGAATCAGCCCCAGCATTTT,CASSEWRNQPQHF
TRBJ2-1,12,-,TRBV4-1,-,TGCGCCAGCAGCCCAGGTAACAATGAGCAGTTCTTC,CASSPGNNEQFF
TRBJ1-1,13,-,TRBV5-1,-,TGCGCCAGCAGCTTGGCCCTCCCGACTGAAGCTTTCTTT,CASSLALPTEAFF
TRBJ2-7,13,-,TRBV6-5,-,TGTGCCAGCATTCCACAGGCCGGTTACGAGCAGTACTTC,CASIPQAGYEQYF
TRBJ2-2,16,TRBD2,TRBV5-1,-,TGCGCCAGCAGCTGGGGACTAGCGGGTAACACCGGGGAGCTGTTTTTT,CASSWGLAGNTGELFF
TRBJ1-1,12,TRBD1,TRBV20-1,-,TGCAGTGCTAGTACAGGGGACACTGAAGCTTTCTTT,CSASTGDTEAFF
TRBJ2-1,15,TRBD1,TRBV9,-,TGTGCCAGCAGCGCCGGACAGGTGCGCTACAATGAGCAGTTCTTC,CASSAGQVRYNEQFF
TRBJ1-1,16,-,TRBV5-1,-,TGCGCCAGCAGCTTGGGGCGGGGGATGGTGAACACTGAAGCTTTCTTT,CASSLGRGMVNTEAFF
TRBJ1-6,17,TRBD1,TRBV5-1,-,TGCGCCAGCAGCTTCGCCCGGGACAGAAGAGATAATTCACCCCTCCACTTT,CASSFARDRRDNSPLHF
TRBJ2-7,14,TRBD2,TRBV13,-,TGTGCCAGCAGCTTAGGACTAGCGGACTACGAGCAGTACTTC,CASSLGLADYEQYF